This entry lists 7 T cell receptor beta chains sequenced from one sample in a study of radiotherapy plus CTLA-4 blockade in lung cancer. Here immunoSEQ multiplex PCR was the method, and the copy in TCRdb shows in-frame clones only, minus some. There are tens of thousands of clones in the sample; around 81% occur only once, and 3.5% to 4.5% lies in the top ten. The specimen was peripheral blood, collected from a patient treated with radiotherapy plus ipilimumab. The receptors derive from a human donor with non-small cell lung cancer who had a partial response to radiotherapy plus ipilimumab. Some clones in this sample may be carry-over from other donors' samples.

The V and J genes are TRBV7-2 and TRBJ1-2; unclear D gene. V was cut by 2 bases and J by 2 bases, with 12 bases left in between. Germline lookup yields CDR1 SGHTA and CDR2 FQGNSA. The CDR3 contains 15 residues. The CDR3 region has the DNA TGTGCCAGCAGCTTACAGAGCCTAGAGAACTATGGCTACACCTTC. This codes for CASSLQSLENYGYTF.

The CDR3 nucleotides read TGTGCCAGCAGCTCAGTTCAGGGAACGAGTGAAAAACTGTTTTTT. It encodes CASSSVQGTSEKLFF. V usage is TRBV7-9 and J usage is TRBJ1-4, with a weak D call TRBD1 (5 bases). Trimming removed 4 bases from V and 7 bases from J, with 16 bases in between. The CDR3 sequence is 15 residues long. Germline lookup yields CDR1 SEHNR and CDR2 FQNEAQ (reference sequence).

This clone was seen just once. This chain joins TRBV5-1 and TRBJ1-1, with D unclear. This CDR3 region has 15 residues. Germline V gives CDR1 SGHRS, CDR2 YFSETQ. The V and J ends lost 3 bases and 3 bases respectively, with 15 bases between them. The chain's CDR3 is CASSSLVGGHTEAFF. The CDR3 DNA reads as TGCGCCAGCAGCTCCCTCGTCGGAGGGCACACTGAAGCTTTCTTT.

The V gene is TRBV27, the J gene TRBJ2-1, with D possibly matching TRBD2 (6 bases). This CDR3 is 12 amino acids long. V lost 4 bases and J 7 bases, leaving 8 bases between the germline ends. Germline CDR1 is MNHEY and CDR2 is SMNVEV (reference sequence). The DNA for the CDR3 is TGTGCCAGCAGTTCTGCGGGAAATGAGCAGTTCTTC. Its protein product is CASSSAGNEQFF.

The CDR3 region is CASSFRNQPQHF. The DNA for the CDR3 is TGTGCCAGCAGCTTCAGAAATCAGCCCCAGCATTTT. The V call is TRBV5-6, the J call TRBJ1-5; D not resolved. The V end lost 2 bases, the J end lost 4 bases, and 4 bases lay between the germline ends. Germline assignment: CDR1 SGHDT and CDR2 YYEEEE. The CDR3 has 12 residues. The whole variable domain, remainder taken from reference TRBV5-6 and TRBJ1-5, is DAGVTQSPTHLIKTRGQQVTLRCSPKSGHDTVSWYQQALGQGPQFIFQYYEEEERQRGNFPDRFSGHQFPNYSSELNVNALLLGDSALYLCASSFRNQPQHFGDGTRLSIL.

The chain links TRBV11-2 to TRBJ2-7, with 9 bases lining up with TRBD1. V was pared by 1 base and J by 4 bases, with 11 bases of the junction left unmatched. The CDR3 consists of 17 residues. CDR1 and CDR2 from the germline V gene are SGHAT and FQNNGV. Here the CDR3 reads CASSLGGGQGIGYEQYF. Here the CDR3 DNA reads TGTGCCAGCAGCTTAGGAGGGGGACAGGGTATCGGTTACGAGCAGTACTTC. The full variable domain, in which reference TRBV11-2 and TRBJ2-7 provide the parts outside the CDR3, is EAGVAQSPRYKIIEKRQSVAFWCNPISGHATLYWYQQILGQGPKLLIQFQNNGVVDDSQLPKDRFSAERLKGVDSTLKIQPAKLEDSAVYLCASSLGGGQGIGYEQYFGPGTRLTVT.

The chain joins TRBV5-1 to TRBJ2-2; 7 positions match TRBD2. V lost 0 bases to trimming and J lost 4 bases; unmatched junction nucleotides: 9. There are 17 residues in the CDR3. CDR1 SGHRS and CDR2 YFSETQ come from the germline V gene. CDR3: CASSLVAGGTSTGELFF. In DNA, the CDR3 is TGCGCCAGCAGCTTGGTAGCCGGGGGGACGAGCACCGGGGAGCTGTTTTTT.